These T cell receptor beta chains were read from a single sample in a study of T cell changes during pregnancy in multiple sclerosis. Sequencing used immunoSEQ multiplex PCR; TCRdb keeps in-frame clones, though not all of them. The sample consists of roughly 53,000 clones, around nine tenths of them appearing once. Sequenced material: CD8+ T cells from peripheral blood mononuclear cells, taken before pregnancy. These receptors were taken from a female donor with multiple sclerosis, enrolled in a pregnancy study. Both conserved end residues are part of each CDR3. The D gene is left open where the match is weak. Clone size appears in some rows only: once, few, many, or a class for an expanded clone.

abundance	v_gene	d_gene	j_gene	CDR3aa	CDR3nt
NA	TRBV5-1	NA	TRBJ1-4	CASSSPGQTNEKLFF	TGCGCCAGCAGCTCCCCGGGACAAACTAATGAAAAACTGTTTTTT
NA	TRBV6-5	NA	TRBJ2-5	CASRGLQETQYF	TGTGCCAGCAGGGGACTCCAAGAGACCCAGTACTTC
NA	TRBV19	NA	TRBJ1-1	CASNRFGGDTEAFF	TGTGCCAGTAATCGATTCGGGGGGGACACTGAAGCTTTCTTT
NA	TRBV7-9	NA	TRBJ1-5	CASSPGLSNQPQHF	TGTGCCAGCAGCCCGGGACTCAGCAATCAGCCCCAGCATTTT
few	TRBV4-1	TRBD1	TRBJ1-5	CASSKTGVNNQPQHF	TGCGCCAGCAGCAAAACAGGGGTCAACAATCAGCCCCAGCATTTT
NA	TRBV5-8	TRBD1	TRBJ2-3	CASSLGTGDTDTQYF	TGTGCCAGCAGCTTAGGGACAGGGGACACAGATACGCAGTATTTT
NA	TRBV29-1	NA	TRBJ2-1	CSVEEWTVSYNEQFF	TGCAGCGTTGAAGAATGGACAGTCTCCTACAATGAGCAGTTCTTC
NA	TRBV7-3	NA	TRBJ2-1	CASSLTHRENEQFF	TGTGCCAGCAGCTTAACACACAGGGAGAATGAGCAGTTCTTC
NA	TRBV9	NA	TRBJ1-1	CASSVGAYTEAFF	TGTGCCAGCAGCGTAGGGGCTTACACTGAAGCTTTCTTT
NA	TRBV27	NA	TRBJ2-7	CASSLLAGQYYEQYF	TGTGCCAGCAGTTTATTGGCAGGGCAGTATTACGAGCAGTACTTC
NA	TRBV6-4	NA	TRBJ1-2	CASSEGGYGYTF	TGTGCCAGCAGTGAGGGAGGCTATGGCTACACCTTC
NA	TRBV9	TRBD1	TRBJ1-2	CASSEPGTDDGYTF	TGTGCCAGCAGCGAACCCGGGACAGATGATGGCTACACCTTC
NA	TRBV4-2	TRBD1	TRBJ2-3	CASSLNRGGGTDTQYF	TGTGCCAGCAGCCTCAACAGGGGTGGTGGCACAGATACGCAGTATTTT
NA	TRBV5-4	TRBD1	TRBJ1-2	CASSLGGGAGGLPNYGYTF	TGTGCCAGCAGCTTGGGAGGGGGGGCAGGGGGCCTGCCTAACTATGGCTACACCTTC
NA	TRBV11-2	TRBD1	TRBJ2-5	CASSFGQGLQETQYF	TGTGCCAGCAGCTTCGGACAGGGCCTCCAAGAGACCCAGTACTTC
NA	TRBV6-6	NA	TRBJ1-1	CASSYTGNTEAFF	TGTGCCAGCAGTTACACAGGGAACACTGAAGCTTTCTTT
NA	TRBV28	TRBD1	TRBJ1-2	CASKTTQGLAYGYTF	TGTGCCAGCAAGACAACACAGGGGTTAGCCTATGGCTACACCTTC
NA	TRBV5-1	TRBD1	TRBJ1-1	CASSLAVRGPNTEAFF	TGCGCCAGCAGCTTGGCGGTAAGGGGGCCTAACACTGAAGCTTTCTTT
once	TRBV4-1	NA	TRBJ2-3	CASSHQGGGYQDTQYF	TGCGCCAGCAGCCATCAGGGAGGGGGTTATCAAGATACGCAGTATTTT
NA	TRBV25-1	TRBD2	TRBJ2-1	CASSETGGIYNEQFF	TGTGCCAGCAGTGAAACGGGGGGAATTTACAATGAGCAGTTCTTC
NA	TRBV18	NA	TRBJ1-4	CASSPHTTNEKLFF	TGTGCCAGCTCTCCCCACACAACTAATGAAAAACTGTTTTTT
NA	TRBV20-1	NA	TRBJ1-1	CSVPQGSEAFF	TGCAGTGTTCCACAGGGAAGTGAAGCTTTCTTT
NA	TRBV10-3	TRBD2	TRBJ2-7	CAISDGLAGTYEQYF	TGTGCCATCAGTGATGGCCTAGCGGGGACATACGAGCAGTACTTC
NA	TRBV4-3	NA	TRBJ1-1	CASSQGELNTEAFF	TGCGCCAGCAGCCAAGGCGAGCTGAACACTGAAGCTTTCTTT
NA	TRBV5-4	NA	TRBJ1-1	CASSGDGGRYTEAFF	TGTGCCAGCAGCGGGGATGGGGGCCGGTATACTGAAGCTTTCTTT
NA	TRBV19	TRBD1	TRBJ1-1	CASSIPGQGANTEAFF	TGTGCCAGTAGTATCCCGGGACAGGGGGCGAACACTGAAGCTTTCTTT
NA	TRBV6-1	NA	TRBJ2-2	CASSGGYTGELFF	TGTGCCAGCAGTGGCGGGTACACCGGGGAGCTGTTTTTT
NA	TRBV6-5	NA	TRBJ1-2	CASSYTTQDGYTF	TGTGCCAGCAGTTACACAACACAGGATGGCTACACCTTC
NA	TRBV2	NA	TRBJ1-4	CASTRNSEWRATNEKLFF	TGTGCCAGCACCAGGAACAGTGAATGGCGCGCAACTAATGAAAAACTGTTTTTT
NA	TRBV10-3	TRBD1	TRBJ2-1	CAISEGQGGLGNEQFF	TGTGCCATCAGTGAGGGACAGGGGGGTTTAGGAAATGAGCAGTTCTTC
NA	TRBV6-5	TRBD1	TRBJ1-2	CASRGEGQGNYGYTF	TGTGCCAGCAGGGGGGAGGGACAGGGGAACTATGGCTACACCTTC
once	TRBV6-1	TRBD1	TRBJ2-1	CASSARTGGISLDEQFF	TGTGCCAGCAGTGCCCGGACAGGGGGGATTTCTTTGGATGAGCAGTTCTTC
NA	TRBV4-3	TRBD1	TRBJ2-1	CASSQARGLGNEQFF	TGCGCCAGCAGCCAAGCCAGGGGGCTGGGCAATGAGCAGTTCTTC
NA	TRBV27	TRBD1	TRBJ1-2	CASSSTGGFGYTF	TGTGCCAGCAGTTCCACAGGGGGTTTTGGCTACACCTTC
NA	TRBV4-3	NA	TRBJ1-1	CASSQKPAGTMNTEAFF	TGCGCCAGCAGCCAAAAGCCCGCCGGGACAATGAACACTGAAGCTTTCTTT
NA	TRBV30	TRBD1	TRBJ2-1	CAWSTGTGGYNEQFF	TGTGCCTGGTCTACCGGGACAGGGGGCTACAATGAGCAGTTCTTC
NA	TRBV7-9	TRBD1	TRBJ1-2	CASSESYRGPDYGYTF	TGTGCCAGCAGTGAATCTTACAGGGGTCCTGACTATGGCTACACCTTC
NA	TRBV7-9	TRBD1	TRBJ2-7	CASSPPQGAHEQYF	TGTGCCAGCAGCCCCCCCCAGGGGGCCCACGAGCAGTACTTC
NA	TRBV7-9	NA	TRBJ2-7	CAVLAHEQYF	TGTGCCGTCCTAGCACACGAGCAGTACTTC
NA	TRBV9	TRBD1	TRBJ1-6	CASSAPGQGNSPLHF	TGTGCCAGCAGCGCCCCGGGACAGGGGAATTCACCCCTCCACTTT